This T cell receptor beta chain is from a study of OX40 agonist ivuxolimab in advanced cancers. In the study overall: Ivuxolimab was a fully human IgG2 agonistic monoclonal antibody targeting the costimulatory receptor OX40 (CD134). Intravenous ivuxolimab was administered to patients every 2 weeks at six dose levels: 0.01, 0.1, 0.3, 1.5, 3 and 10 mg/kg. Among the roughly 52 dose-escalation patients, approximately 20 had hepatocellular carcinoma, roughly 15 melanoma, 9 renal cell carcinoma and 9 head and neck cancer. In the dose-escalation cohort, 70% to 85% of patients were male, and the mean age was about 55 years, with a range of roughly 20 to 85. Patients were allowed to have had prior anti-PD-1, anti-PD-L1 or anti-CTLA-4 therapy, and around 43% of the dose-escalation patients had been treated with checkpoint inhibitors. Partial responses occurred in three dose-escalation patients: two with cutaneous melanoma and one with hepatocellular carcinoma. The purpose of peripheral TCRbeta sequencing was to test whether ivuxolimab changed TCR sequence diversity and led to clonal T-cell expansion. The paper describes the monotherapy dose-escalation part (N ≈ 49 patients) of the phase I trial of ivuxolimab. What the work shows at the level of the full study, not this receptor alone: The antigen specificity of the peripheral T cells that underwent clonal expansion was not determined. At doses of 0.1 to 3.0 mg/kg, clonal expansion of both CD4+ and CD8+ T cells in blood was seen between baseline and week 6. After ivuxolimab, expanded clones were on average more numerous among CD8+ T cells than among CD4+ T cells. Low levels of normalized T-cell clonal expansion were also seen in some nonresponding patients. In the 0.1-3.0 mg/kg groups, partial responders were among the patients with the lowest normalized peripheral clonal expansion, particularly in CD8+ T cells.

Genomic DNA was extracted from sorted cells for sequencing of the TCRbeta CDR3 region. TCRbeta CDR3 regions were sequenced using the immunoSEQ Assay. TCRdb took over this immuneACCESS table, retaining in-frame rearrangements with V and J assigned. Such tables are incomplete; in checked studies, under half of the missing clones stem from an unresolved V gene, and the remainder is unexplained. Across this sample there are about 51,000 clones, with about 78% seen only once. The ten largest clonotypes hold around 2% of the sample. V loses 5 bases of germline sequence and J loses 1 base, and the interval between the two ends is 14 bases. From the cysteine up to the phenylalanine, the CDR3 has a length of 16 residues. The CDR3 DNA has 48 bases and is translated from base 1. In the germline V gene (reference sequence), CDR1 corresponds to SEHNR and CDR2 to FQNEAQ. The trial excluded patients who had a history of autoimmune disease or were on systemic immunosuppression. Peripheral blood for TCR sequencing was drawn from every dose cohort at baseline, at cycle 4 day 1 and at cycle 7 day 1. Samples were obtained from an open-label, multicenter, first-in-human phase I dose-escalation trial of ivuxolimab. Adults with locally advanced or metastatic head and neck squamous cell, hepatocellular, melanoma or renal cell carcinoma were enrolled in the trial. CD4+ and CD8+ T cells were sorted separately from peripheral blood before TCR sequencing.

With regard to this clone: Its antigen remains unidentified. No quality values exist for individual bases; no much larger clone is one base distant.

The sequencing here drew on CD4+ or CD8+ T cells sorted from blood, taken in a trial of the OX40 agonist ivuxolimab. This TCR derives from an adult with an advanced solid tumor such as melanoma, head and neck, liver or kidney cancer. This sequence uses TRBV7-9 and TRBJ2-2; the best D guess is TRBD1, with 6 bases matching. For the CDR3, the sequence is CASSPGDTRNTGELFF. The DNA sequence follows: TGTGCCAGCAGCCCCGGGGACACCAGGAACACCGGGGAGCTGTTTTTT.